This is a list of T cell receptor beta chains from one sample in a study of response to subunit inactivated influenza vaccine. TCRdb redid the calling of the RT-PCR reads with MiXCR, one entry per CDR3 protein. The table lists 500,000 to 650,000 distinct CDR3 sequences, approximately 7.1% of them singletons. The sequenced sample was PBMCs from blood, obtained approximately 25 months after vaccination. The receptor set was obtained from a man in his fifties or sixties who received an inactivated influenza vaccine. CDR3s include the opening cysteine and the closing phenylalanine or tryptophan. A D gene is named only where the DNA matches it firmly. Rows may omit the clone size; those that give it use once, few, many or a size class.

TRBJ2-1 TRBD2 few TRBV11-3 CASSSREAHEQFF TGTGCCAGCAGCTCGCGGGAGGCCCATGAGCAGTTCTTC
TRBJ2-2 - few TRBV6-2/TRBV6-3 CASSYPTGYLSQGELFF TGTGCCAGCAGTTACCCCACAGGGTATTTATCCCAAGGGGAGCTGTTTTTT
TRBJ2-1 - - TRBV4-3 CASSQDATPGNPYNEKFF TGCGCCAGCAGCCAAGATGCCACTCCCGGGAACCCCTACAATGAGAAGTTCTTC
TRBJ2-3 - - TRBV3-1 CASSQATPDTQYF TGTGCCAGCAGCCAAGCTACACCAGATACGCAGTATTTT
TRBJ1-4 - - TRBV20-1 CSARDGQGDEKLFF TGCAGTGCTAGAGATGGGCAGGGTGATGAAAAACTGTTTTTT
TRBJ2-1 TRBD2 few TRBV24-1 CATSDSDFAGGYNEQFF TGTGCCACCAGTGATTCCGACTTTGCGGGGGGCTACAATGAGCAGTTCTTC
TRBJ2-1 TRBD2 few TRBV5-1 CASSYLGLAGEGYNEQFF TGCGCCAGCAGCTACCTAGGACTAGCGGGAGAAGGGTACAATGAGCAGTTCTTC
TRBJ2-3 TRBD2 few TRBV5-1 CASSSSGGSPDTQYF TGCGCCAGCAGCTCTAGCGGGGGATCACCAGATACGCAGTATTTT
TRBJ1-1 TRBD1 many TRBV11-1 CASSSKTGVGVFILNTEAFF TGTGCCAGCAGCAGCAAGACAGGGGTCGGCGTCTTTATTCTAAACACTGAAGCTTTCTTT
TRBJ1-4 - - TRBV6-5 CASSYGNTGRIEKLFF TGTGCCAGCAGTTACGGAAATACAGGGAGGATCGAAAAACTGTTTTTT
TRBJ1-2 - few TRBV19 CASRRQSSSYGYTF TGTGCCAGTAGACGACAGTCCTCATCATATGGCTACACCTTC
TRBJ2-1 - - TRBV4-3 CASSQDRIPLPAAPINEQFF TGCGCCAGCAGCCAAGACCGAATCCCCCTTCCGGCGGCTCCCATCAATGAGCAGTTCTTC
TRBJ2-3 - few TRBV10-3 CAIAESGATDTQYF TGTGCCATCGCGGAGTCAGGGGCCACAGATACGCAGTATTTT
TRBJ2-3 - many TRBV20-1 CSARDGGSGDTQYF TGCAGTGCTAGAGACGGTGGGAGCGGGGATACGCAGTATTTT
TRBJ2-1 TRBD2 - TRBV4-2 CASSHPTSVSYNEQFF TGTGCCAGCAGCCACCCTACTAGCGTATCCTACAATGAGCAGTTCTTC
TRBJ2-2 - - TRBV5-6 CASSVYPETGELFF TGTGCCAGCAGCGTGTATCCGGAGACCGGGGAGCTGTTTTTT
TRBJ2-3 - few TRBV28 CASSPPLRGGTDTQYF TGTGCCAGCAGCCCACCTTTGAGGGGCGGGACAGATACGCAGTATTTT
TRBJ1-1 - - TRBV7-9 CAWGLRDTGSFF TGTGCCTGGGGACTCAGAGACACTGGGTCTTTCTTT
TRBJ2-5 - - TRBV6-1 CASTRGSAETQYF TGTGCCAGCACCCGGGGTTCGGCAGAGACCCAGTACTTC
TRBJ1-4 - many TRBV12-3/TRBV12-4 CASSLRDGATNEKLFF TGTGCCAGCAGTCTCCGGGACGGAGCAACTAATGAAAAACTGTTTTTT
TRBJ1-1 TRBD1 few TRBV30 CAWTDRGAEAFF TGTGCCTGGACCGACAGGGGCGCTGAAGCTTTCTTT
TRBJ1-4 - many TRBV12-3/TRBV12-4 CASSLGGRREKLFF TGTGCCAGCAGTTTGGGGGGGAGGCGTGAAAAACTGTTTTTT
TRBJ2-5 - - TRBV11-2 CASSLSRQQTQYF TGTGCCAGCAGCTTATCCCGACAACAGACCCAGTACTTC
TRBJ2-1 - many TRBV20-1 CSATPSYNEQFF TGCAGTGCTACTCCTTCCTACAATGAGCAGTTCTTC
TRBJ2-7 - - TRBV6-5 CASSYSMVRGAYEQYF TGTGCCAGCAGTTACTCGATGGTAAGAGGAGCTTACGAGCAGTACTTC
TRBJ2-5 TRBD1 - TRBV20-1 CSYRGAQETQYF TGCAGTTACAGGGGGGCCCAAGAGACCCAGTACTTC
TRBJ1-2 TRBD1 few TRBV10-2 CASSDPGTGKYGYTF TGCGCCAGCAGCGACCCCGGGACAGGGAAATATGGCTACACCTTC
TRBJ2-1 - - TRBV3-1 CASSRSGGDAQFF TGTGCCAGCAGCCGCTCCGGAGGGGATGCGCAGTTCTTC
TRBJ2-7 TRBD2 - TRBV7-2 CASSSGLAGGTFYEQYF TGTGCCAGCAGCTCGGGACTAGCGGGAGGCACCTTCTACGAGCAGTACTTC